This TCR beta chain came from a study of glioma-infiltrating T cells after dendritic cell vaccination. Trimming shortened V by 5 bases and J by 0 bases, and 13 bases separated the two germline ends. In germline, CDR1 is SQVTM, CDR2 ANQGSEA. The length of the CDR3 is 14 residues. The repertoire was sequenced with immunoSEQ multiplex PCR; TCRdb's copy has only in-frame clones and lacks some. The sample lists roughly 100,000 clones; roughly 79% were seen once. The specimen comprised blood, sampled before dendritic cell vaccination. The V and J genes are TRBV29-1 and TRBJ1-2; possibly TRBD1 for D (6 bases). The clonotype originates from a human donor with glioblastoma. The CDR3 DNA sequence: TGCAGCGTTTACAGGGATCAAACTAACTATGGCTACACCTTC. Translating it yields CSVYRDQTNYGYTF.